What follows describes a single T cell receptor (beta chain). The antigen remains undetermined. V was pared by 3 bases and J by 5 bases, with 17 bases between. The CDR3 has 14 residues. CDR1 DFQATT and CDR2 SNEGSKA come from the germline V gene (reference sequence). For the second PCR, which ran for roughly 7 to 11 cycles, a sample-barcoded 5' primer and a J-beta primer mix were used. MiXCR was run by TCRdb on the 5' RACE reads, yielding one entry per CDR3 protein. The repertoire holds over a million distinct CDR3 sequences, around 55% seen once, with 6.5% to 8% in the top ten. This entry belongs to a study of blood T cells in healthy people across ages. Study-level results: Using unsorted PBMCs precluded a conclusive naive versus antigen-experienced comparison.

The sample taken for sequencing was blood. The clonotype originates from a man between 18 and 29 years old in good health. The V and J genes are TRBV20-1 and TRBJ2-7, with unresolved D. CDR3 coding DNA: TGCAGTGCTAGTCCTTCCCTCCGAGGCGACGAGCAGTACTTC. Encoded protein: CSASPSLRGDEQYF.